This T cell receptor (beta chain) was sequenced in a study of monozygotic twins with cystic fibrosis. General observations from the study: Low clonality (median roughly 0.0095) suggested a mostly naive repertoire.

A word on this clone: Its antigen is still unknown.

Profiled with immunoSEQ multiplex PCR; TCRdb holds only in-frame clones, not every one. Among about 15,000 clones, about 98% were seen once, and the ten largest hold over 0.35%. CDR1 and CDR2 from the germline V gene are MRHNA and SNTAGT. The CDR3 loop spans 15 amino acids. V was trimmed by 3 bases and J by 0 bases, leaving 9 bases between them. The TCR originated in a girl aged 2 to 9 with cystic fibrosis. Material for sequencing was blood. This chain joins TRBV6-4 and TRBJ2-1; D unclear. Written as DNA, the CDR3 is TGTGCCAGCAGTGAGGACGCAGGCTCCTACAATGAGCAGTTCTTC. The encoded protein is CASSEDAGSYNEQFF.